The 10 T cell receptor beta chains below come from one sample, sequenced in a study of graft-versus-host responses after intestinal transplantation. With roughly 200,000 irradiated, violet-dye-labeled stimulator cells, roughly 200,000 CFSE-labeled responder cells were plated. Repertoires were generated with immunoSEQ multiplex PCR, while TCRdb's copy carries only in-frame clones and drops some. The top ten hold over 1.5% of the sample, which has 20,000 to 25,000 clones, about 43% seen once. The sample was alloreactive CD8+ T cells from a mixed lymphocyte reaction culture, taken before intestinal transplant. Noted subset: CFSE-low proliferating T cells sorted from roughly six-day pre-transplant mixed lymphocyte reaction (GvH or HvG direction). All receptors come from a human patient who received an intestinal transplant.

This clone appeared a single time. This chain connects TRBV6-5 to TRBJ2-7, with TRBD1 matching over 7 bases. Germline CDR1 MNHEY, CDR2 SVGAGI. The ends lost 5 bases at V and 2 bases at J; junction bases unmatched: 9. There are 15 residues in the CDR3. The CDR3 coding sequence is TGTGCCAGCAGTCGTGGACAGGTAGTTACCTACGAGCAGTACTTC. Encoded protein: CASSRGQVVTYEQYF.

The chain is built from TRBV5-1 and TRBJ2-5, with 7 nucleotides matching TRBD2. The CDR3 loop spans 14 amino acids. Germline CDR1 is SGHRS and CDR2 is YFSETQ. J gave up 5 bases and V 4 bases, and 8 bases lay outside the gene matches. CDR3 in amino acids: CASSPGWDYETQYF. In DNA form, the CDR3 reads TGCGCCAGCAGCCCGGGGTGGGACTATGAGACCCAGTACTTC.

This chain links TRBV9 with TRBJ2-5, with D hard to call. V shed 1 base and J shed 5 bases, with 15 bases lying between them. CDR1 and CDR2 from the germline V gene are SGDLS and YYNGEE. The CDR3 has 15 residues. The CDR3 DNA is TGTGCCAGCAGCGTAATAGGAGTTACTATGGAGACCCAGTACTTC. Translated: CASSVIGVTMETQYF.

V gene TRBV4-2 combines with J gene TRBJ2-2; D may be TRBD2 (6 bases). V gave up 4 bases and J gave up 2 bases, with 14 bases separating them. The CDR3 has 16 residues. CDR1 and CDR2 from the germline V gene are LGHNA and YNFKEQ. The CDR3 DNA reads TGTGCCAGCAGCCCTTCGGGACTGATTAACACCGGGGAGCTGTTTTTT. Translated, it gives CASSPSGLINTGELFF.

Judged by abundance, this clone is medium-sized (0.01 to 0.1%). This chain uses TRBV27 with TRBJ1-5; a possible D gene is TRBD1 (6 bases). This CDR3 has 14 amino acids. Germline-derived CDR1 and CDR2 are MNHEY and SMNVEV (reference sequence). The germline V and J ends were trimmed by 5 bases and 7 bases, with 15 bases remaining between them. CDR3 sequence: CASSPDRFEQPQHF. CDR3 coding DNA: TGTGCCAGCAGTCCCGACAGGTTCGAGCAGCCCCAGCATTTT.

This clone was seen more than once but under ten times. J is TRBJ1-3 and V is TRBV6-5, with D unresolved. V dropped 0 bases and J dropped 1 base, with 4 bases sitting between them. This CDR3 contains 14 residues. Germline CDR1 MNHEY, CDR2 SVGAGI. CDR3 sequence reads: CASSYSGSGNTIYF. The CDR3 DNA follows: TGTGCCAGCAGTTACTCAGGGTCTGGAAACACCATATATTTT.

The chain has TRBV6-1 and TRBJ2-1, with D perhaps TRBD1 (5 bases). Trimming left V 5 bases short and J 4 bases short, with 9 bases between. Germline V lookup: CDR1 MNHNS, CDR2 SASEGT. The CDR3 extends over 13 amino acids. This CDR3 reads CASSRAGYNEQFF. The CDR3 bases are TGTGCCAGCAGTAGGGCAGGGTACAATGAGCAGTTCTTC.

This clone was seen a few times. The CDR3 DNA reads TGCGCCAGCAGCTTGGGAAAGACTAGCGGGATCCAAGAGACCCAGTACTTC. Translating gives CASSLGKTSGIQETQYF. This chain links TRBV5-1 with TRBJ2-5, with 11 positions matching TRBD2. CDR1 is SGHRS, CDR2 YFSETQ, per germline. J gave up 1 base and V 0 bases, and 5 bases lay outside the gene matches. CDR3 length equals 17 residues.

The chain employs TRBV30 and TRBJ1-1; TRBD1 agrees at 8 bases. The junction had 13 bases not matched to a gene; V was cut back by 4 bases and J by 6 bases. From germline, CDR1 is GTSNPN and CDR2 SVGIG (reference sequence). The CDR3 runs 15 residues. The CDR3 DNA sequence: TGTGCCTGGATCACCATATTCAGGGGGCCGGCTGAAGCTTTCTTT. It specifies CAWITIFRGPAEAFF.

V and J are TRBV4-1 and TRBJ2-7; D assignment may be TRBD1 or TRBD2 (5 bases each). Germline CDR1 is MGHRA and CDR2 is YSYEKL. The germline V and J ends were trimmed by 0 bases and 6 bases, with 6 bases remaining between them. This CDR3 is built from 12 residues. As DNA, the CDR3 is TGCGCCAGCAGCCAAGAGGGGGTCGAGCAGTACTTC. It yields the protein CASSQEGVEQYF.